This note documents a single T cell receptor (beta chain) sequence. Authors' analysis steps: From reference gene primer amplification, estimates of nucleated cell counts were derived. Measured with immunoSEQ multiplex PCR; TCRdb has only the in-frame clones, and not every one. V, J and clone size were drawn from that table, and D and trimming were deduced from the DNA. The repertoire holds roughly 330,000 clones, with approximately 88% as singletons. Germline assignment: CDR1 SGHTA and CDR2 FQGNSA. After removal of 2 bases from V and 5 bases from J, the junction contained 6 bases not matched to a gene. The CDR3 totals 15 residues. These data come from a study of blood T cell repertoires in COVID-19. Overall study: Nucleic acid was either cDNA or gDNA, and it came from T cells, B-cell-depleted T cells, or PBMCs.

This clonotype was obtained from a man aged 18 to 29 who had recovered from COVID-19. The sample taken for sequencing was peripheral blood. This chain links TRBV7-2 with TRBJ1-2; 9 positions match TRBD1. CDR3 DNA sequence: TGTGCCAGCAGCTTAAGACAGGGGGTGGGGTATGGCTACACCTTC. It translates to CASSLRQGVGYGYTF.